Listed here are 5 T cell receptor beta chains from one sample, sequenced in a study of blood T cell repertoires in COVID-19. Sequencing was performed with immunoSEQ multiplex PCR; in TCRdb, only in-frame clones are kept and a portion is missing. In the table there are fewer than 85,000 clones, roughly three quarters of which are singletons. The specimen sequenced was peripheral blood. All receptors come from a man between 65 and 85 years old with COVID-19, enrolled during active disease.

The V gene is TRBV18, the J gene TRBJ1-5; D not certain. Germline-derived CDR1 and CDR2 are KGHSH and LQKENI. The CDR3 consists of 15 residues. The germline V and J ends were trimmed by 3 bases and 3 bases, with 12 bases remaining between them. The CDR3 protein is CASSPDGGINQPQHF. The CDR3, as DNA: TGTGCCAGCTCACCGGACGGCGGGATCAATCAGCCCCAGCATTTT. The variable domain in full, with the rest retrieved from reference TRBV18 and TRBJ1-5, is NAGVMQNPRHLVRRRGQEARLRCSPMKGHSHVYWYRQLPEEGLKFMVYLQKENIIDESGMPKERFSAEFPKEGPSILRIQQVVRGDSAAYFCASSPDGGINQPQHFGDGTRLSIL.

This rearrangement joins TRBV19 to TRBJ2-3; D is ambiguous. V gave up 5 bases and J gave up 0 bases, with 15 bases separating them. Germline CDR1 and CDR2: LNHDA and SQIVND (reference sequence). This CDR3 is built from 16 residues. Here the CDR3 reads CASSSDSSTSTDTQYF. CDR3 sequence (DNA): TGTGCCAGTAGTTCCGACTCCTCCACTAGCACAGATACGCAGTATTTT.

The J gene is TRBJ2-7, the V gene TRBV11-2; the D gene is possibly TRBD1 (6 bases). The V end was cut by 4 bases, the J end by 3 bases, with 16 bases between. The CDR3 covers 15 residues. Germline lookup yields CDR1 SGHAT and CDR2 FQNNGV. The DNA for the CDR3 is TGTGCCAGCAGCTGGACCCAGGGGAGAGGCTACGAGCAGTACTTC. Protein: CASSWTQGRGYEQYF.

This clone showed up just a few times. The V call is TRBV7-9, the J call TRBJ2-1; D perhaps matches TRBD2 (6 bases). Per germline, CDR1 SEHNR and CDR2 FQNEAQ (reference sequence). The ends were cut back, 5 bases at V and 6 bases at J, with 17 bases in the middle. The CDR3 contains 15 residues. The CDR3 DNA reads TGTGCCAGCAGCCCAACGGCCGCGGGGTTCAATGAGCAGTTCTTC. Protein product: CASSPTAAGFNEQFF.

V is TRBV19 and J is TRBJ2-7, with 10 bases aligning to TRBD1. This CDR3 contains 16 residues. From germline, CDR1 is LNHDA and CDR2 SQIVND (reference sequence). Germline trimming cut 3 bases from V and 3 bases from J; bases unmatched to any gene: 8. The CDR3 DNA is TGTGCCAGTAGTATCCCCCCCGGGACAGGGGTCTACGAGCAGTACTTC. This sequence encodes CASSIPPGTGVYEQYF. The complete variable domain, with remaining parts taken from reference TRBV19 and TRBJ2-7, reads DGGITQSPKYLFRKEGQNVTLSCEQNLNHDAMYWYRQDPGQGLRLIYYSQIVNDFQKGDIAEGYSVSREKKESFPLTVTSAQKNPTAFYLCASSIPPGTGVYEQYFGPGTRLTVT.